Described below is a single T cell receptor beta chain sequence and its context. This CDR3 region has 13 residues. The V gene's germline CDR1 is SEHNR and CDR2 FQNEAQ (reference sequence). The V gene lost 10 bases and the J gene lost 2 bases, with 14 bases spanning the gap. This sample is part of a study of blood T cell repertoires in COVID-19. Study as a whole: Material from acute and convalescent COVID-19 was sourced from the United States, Italy and Spain. Sample material is recorded as cDNA or gDNA derived from T cells, B-cell-depleted T cells, or PBMCs.

Per the original methods: Estimation of nucleated cell counts relied on the amplification of reference gene primers. The method was immunoSEQ multiplex PCR; TCRdb's version includes in-frame clones alone and lacks a portion of them. V and J calls and clone size are as listed in that table; D and trimming were resolved from the DNA. The sample has about 260,000 clones, 87% seen once. The clonotype originates from a woman in her 40s who had recovered from COVID-19. The sample taken for sequencing was peripheral blood. The chain has TRBV7-9 and TRBJ2-5, with D maybe TRBD1 (5 bases). The CDR3 DNA follows: TGTGCCACAGGCGACAGAGCACAAGAGACCCAGTACTTC. This translates into CATGDRAQETQYF. Full variable domain (rest looked up from reference TRBV7-9 and TRBJ2-5): DTGVSQNPRHKITKRGQNVTFRCDPISEHNRLYWYRQTLGQGPEFLTYFQNEAQLEKSRLLSDRFSAERPKGSFSTLEIQRTEQGDSAMYLCATGDRAQETQYFGPGTRLLVL.